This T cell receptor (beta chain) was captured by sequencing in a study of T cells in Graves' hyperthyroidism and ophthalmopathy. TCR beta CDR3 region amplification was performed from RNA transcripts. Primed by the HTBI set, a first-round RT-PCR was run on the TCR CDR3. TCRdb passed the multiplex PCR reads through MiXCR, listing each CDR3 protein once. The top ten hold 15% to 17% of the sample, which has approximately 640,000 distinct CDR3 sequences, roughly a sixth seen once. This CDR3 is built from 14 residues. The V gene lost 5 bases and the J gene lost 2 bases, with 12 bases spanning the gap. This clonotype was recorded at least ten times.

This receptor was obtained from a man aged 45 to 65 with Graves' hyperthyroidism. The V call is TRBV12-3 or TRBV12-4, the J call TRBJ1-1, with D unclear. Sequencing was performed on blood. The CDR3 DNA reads TGTGCCAGCAGTCTCAGGAGGACTAACACTGAAGCTTTCTTT. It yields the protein CASSLRRTNTEAFF.